This T cell receptor (beta chain) came from a study of blood T cell repertoires in COVID-19. Looking at the study overall: From T cells, B-cell-depleted T cells, or PBMCs came the material, which was cDNA or gDNA.

The Seattle patients joined while their infection was active and were tracked longitudinally afterward. The CDR3 runs 14 residues. Looked up from germline, CDR1 is MDHEN and CDR2 is SYDVKM. Trimming removed 8 bases at V and 0 bases at J, with 10 bases between. Original data processing: Amplified reference gene primers provided the basis for estimating nucleated cell counts. Sequencing was performed with immunoSEQ multiplex PCR; in TCRdb, only in-frame clones are kept and a portion is missing. V, J and clone size are those of that table, while D and trimming were read from the DNA. Of about 160,000 clones detected, around nine tenths appear once; the ten largest clones hold 10%.

The chain links TRBV28 to TRBJ1-4; D is perhaps TRBD1 (6 bases). The TCR comes from a woman in her seventies with COVID-19, enrolled during active disease. The sequenced sample was peripheral blood. CDR3: CASRGAATNEKLFF. The DNA of the CDR3 is TGTGCCAGCCGGGGGGCTGCAACTAATGAAAAACTGTTTTTT.